This TCR beta chain was sequenced in a study of vaccination and CD4 T cells after COVID-19. Note on this clonotype: Its antigen remains unknown.

The treatment denotes: approximately 10-day PBMC culture with coronavirus spike peptide pools or control peptides (ViraFEST assay). CD4+ T-cell collection from the unexposed donor predated the COVID-19 pandemic (2011-2018). An Oncomine TCR Beta short-read assay was used to sequence the DNA from cultured CD4+ T cells. TCRdb processed the PCR reads anew with MiXCR; each CDR3 protein has one entry. This sample has thousands of distinct CDR3 sequences, with less than 35% found just once. The CDR3 is made up of 11 amino acids. The V gene lost 3 bases and the J gene lost 8 bases, with 10 bases spanning the gap. Germline CDR1 is SQVTM and CDR2 is ANQGSEA.

The source is a human donor in good health. The gene calls are TRBV29-1 and TRBJ1-2; a weak D match, TRBD1 (5 bases). The sample consisted of CD4+ T cells from blood, cultured in vitro. CDR3 loop: CSVEQGRGYTF. The CDR3 nucleotides read TGCAGCGTTGAGCAGGGAAGAGGCTACACCTTC.